The sequence of this T cell receptor (beta chain) was determined in a study of T-cell reconstitution after alpha-beta-depleted transplantation in children. Comment on this clonotype: At one end, the junction sequence differs from germline, possibly due to a read error.

Unique molecular identifiers tagged the TCRbeta library. From the PCR reads, TCRdb called clonotypes with MiXCR, one entry per CDR3 protein. The sample comprises 400,000 to 500,000 distinct CDR3 sequences, about 11% of which are singletons, and approximately 5% rests with the top ten. The V gene's germline CDR1 is DFQATT and CDR2 SNEGSKA (reference sequence). CDR3 size: 12 residues. The source of this sequence is a human donor who donated a stem cell graft to a child with acute myeloid leukemia. This specimen consisted of PBMCs from the stem cell graft donor, obtained from the stem cell graft. The chain joins TRBV20-1 to TRBJ1-5, with D hard to call. The CDR3 sequence: CSTSRQNQPQHF. The CDR3 coding sequence is TGCAGTACTAGTCGACAAAATCAGCCCCAGCATTTT.